The 22 T cell receptor beta chains below all came from one sample that was sequenced in a study of beta chain features in type 1 diabetes. Expressed TCRB transcripts got sequenced, as all isolated RNA was reverse transcribed. TCRdb's table, derived via immunoSEQ multiplex PCR, lists solely in-frame clones and lacks some. The table has roughly 170,000 clones, about an eighth seen once. Source material: central memory CD4+ T cells from blood. These TCRs come from a woman aged 18-29 years in good health.

This clone came up a few times. V usage is TRBV28 and J usage is TRBJ2-7; TRBD2 aligns across 7 bases. Germline CDR1 MDHEN, CDR2 SYDVKM. The V gene end was trimmed by 8 bases and the J gene end by 5 bases; junction bases not matched to a gene: 12. The CDR3 extends over 14 amino acids. The CDR3 DNA reads TGTGCCAGCCGCGGGAGTCACAGGAAGGACGAGCAGTACTTC. It yields the protein CASRGSHRKDEQYF.

The V gene is TRBV7-2, the J gene TRBJ2-5, with TRBD1 matching over 7 bases. CDR1 and CDR2 (germline): SGHTA, FQGNSA. This CDR3 comprises 15 residues. Germline trimming cut 4 bases from V and 1 base from J; bases unmatched to any gene: 6. The CDR3 here is CASSYGDRIQETQYF. In DNA form, the CDR3 reads TGTGCCAGCAGCTATGGGGACAGAATCCAAGAGACCCAGTACTTC.

This rearrangement joins TRBV5-1 to TRBJ2-7, with D maybe TRBD2 (5 bases). This CDR3 has 14 residues. Trimming removed 0 bases at V and 4 bases at J, with 11 bases between. Germline assignment: CDR1 SGHRS and CDR2 YFSETQ. The CDR3 loop reads CASSLALAPYEQYF. The CDR3 DNA reads TGCGCCAGCAGCTTGGCTCTAGCCCCATACGAGCAGTACTTC.

This clone was seen a few times. This rearrangement joins TRBV5-1 to TRBJ2-1, with D perhaps TRBD2 (5 bases). Germline V gives CDR1 SGHRS, CDR2 YFSETQ. The germline V and J ends were trimmed by 4 bases and 7 bases, with 6 bases remaining between them. This CDR3 spans 11 amino acids. The CDR3 region is CASSTGNEQFF. The CDR3 DNA follows: TGCGCCAGCAGCACGGGGAATGAGCAGTTCTTC.

This clone showed up just a few times. The rearrangement links TRBV5-1 to TRBJ2-1, with 9 bases fitting TRBD2. CDR3 size: 15 residues. V shed 4 bases, J shed 1 base, and the junction held 3 bases outside the gene matches. Germline V CDR1 and CDR2: SGHRS, YFSETQ. The CDR3, as DNA: TGCGCCAGCAGCCGTAGCGGGGGATCCTACAATGAGCAGTTCTTC. This sequence encodes CASSRSGGSYNEQFF.

This clone was picked up a small number of times. V usage is TRBV11-2 and J usage is TRBJ1-4, with a weak D call TRBD1 (6 bases). CDR1 and CDR2 (germline): SGHAT, FQNNGV. CDR3 length: 14 residues. Trimming removed 6 bases at V and 5 bases at J, with 13 bases between. DNA for the CDR3: TGTGCCAGCAGTCGAGGTCAGGGGAATGAAAAACTGTTTTTT. It encodes CASSRGQGNEKLFF. Full variable domain (rest looked up from reference TRBV11-2 and TRBJ1-4): EAGVAQSPRYKIIEKRQSVAFWCNPISGHATLYWYQQILGQGPKLLIQFQNNGVVDDSQLPKDRFSAERLKGVDSTLKIQPAKLEDSAVYLCASSRGQGNEKLFFGSGTQLSVL.

The V gene is TRBV28, the J gene TRBJ1-2; TRBD1 agrees at 9 bases. The germline V gene encodes CDR1 MDHEN and CDR2 SYDVKM. Trimming took 3 bases from V and 4 from J; bases not matched to a gene: 3. The CDR3 consists of 14 residues. The CDR3 nucleotides are TGTGCCAGCAGTTTGGGACAGGGAAGCTATGGCTACACCTTC. Translation gives CASSLGQGSYGYTF.

The V call is TRBV27, the J call TRBJ2-3; possible D gene TRBD2, 6 bases. V was trimmed by 5 bases and J by 1 base, leaving 13 bases between them. The CDR3 length is 15 residues. Looked up from germline, CDR1 is MNHEY and CDR2 is SMNVEV (reference sequence). The CDR3 bases are TGTGCCAGCAGTCCCGGGGACTTGCGCACAGATACGCAGTATTTT. Its translation: CASSPGDLRTDTQYF.

V and J are TRBV29-1 and TRBJ2-7; 10 bases agree with TRBD1. V gave up 7 bases and J gave up 2 bases; unmatched junction bases: 8. CDR3 length equals 14 residues. Germline V lookup: CDR1 SQVTM, CDR2 ANQGSEA. DNA for the CDR3: TGCAGCGCCCCCGCGGGACAGGGGACCTACGAGCAGTACTTC. The encoded protein is CSAPAGQGTYEQYF.

Only a few counts were recorded for this clone. The V call is TRBV7-8, the J call TRBJ2-7; unclear D gene. This CDR3 contains 13 residues. Germline CDR1 is SGHVS and CDR2 is FQNEAQ. Trimming left V 4 bases short and J 6 bases short, with 13 bases between. CDR3: CASSSRLEFEQYF. The CDR3 DNA sequence: TGTGCCAGCAGCTCCCGACTCGAGTTCGAGCAGTACTTC.

This clone came up a few times. One junction end disagrees with the germline gene, perhaps due to a read error. This chain uses TRBV7-7 with TRBJ2-5, with 7 bases lining up with TRBD2. Germline V CDR1 and CDR2: SSHAT, FNYEAQ (reference sequence). The CDR3 contains 15 residues. CDR3 DNA: TGTGCTAGCAGCCGGGCGGGACTACCCCAAGAGACCCAGTACTTC. This encodes CASSRAGLPQETQYF.

The CDR3 nucleotides are TGCGCCAGCAGCCAAGGGCAGGGGAGATCCTACGAGCAGTACTTC. Residues: CASSQGQGRSYEQYF. This chain connects TRBV4-3 to TRBJ2-7; a possible D gene is TRBD1 (6 bases). The CDR3 length is 15 residues. Germline lookup yields CDR1 LGHNA and CDR2 YSLEER. V was cut by 1 base and J by 1 base, with 11 bases left in between.

CDR3 amino acids: CASSPRAGDTQYF. In DNA, the CDR3 is TGTGCCAGCAGTCCTCGAGCGGGGGATACGCAGTATTTT. This chain connects TRBV28 to TRBJ2-3, with 7 bases that match TRBD2. The CDR3 consists of 13 residues. The germline V gene encodes CDR1 MDHEN and CDR2 SYDVKM. V dropped 5 bases and J dropped 6; count of bases not matched to a gene: 5.

The CDR3 DNA reads as TGTGCCAGCAGTTTCAGGGGAAACACCATATATTTT. Translating gives CASSFRGNTIYF. The chain joins TRBV28 to TRBJ1-3; D is unclear. In germline, CDR1 is MDHEN, CDR2 SYDVKM. V was clipped by 3 bases and J by 4 bases, with 4 bases between them. CDR3 length equals 12 residues.

This chain uses TRBV30 with TRBJ2-5, with 13 bases aligning to TRBD2. The V gene end was trimmed by 3 bases and the J gene end by 6 bases; junction bases not matched to a gene: 7. Germline V gene sequence: CDR1 GTSNPN, CDR2 SVGIG (reference sequence). The CDR3 loop spans 15 amino acids. CDR3 region: CAWSKLAGGAQTQYF. CDR3 bases: TGTGCCTGGAGCAAACTAGCGGGAGGGGCGCAGACCCAGTACTTC.

The chain recombines TRBV7-2 with TRBJ2-7; TRBD2 might be the D (6 bases). Deletions cut 3 bases from V and 5 bases from J, with 17 bases between. The CDR3 loop spans 15 amino acids. CDR1 and CDR2 (germline): SGHTA, FQGNSA. The CDR3 here is CASSFRRAAVNEQYF. CDR3 nucleotide sequence: TGTGCCAGCAGCTTCCGGAGGGCCGCTGTTAACGAGCAGTACTTC. Complete variable domain (other parts from reference TRBV7-2 and TRBJ2-7): GAGVSQSPSNKVTEKGKDVELRCDPISGHTALYWYRQSLGQGLEFLIYFQGNSAPDKSGLPSDRFSAERTGGSVSTLTIQRTQQEDSAVYLCASSFRRAAVNEQYFGPGTRLTVT.

This clone appeared many times. This CDR3 is CASSLRLQGNEQYF. The CDR3 coding sequence is TGTGCCAGTAGTCTAAGGCTACAGGGGAACGAGCAGTACTTC. V and J are TRBV19 and TRBJ2-7; 7 bases fit TRBD1. In germline, CDR1 is LNHDA, CDR2 SQIVND (reference sequence). The CDR3 has 14 residues. V lost 5 bases, J lost 5 bases, and 9 bases stayed unmatched.

The V call is TRBV29-1, the J call TRBJ2-1; D remains unclear. The CDR3 covers 14 residues. Per the germline V gene, CDR1 is SQVTM and CDR2 is ANQGSEA. The V end was cut by 4 bases, the J end by 0 bases, with 10 bases between. The CDR3 spells CSVGKSGSYNEQFF. The CDR3 bases are TGCAGCGTTGGAAAGTCGGGCTCCTACAATGAGCAGTTCTTC.

This clone was seen a few times. This rearrangement joins TRBV18 to TRBJ2-7; D is possibly TRBD1 (5 bases). V was pared by 3 bases and J by 2 bases, with 11 bases between. This CDR3 has 14 residues. Germline V gives CDR1 KGHSH, CDR2 LQKENI. This chain's CDR3 is CASSPREGAYEQYF. CDR3 DNA sequence: TGTGCCAGCTCACCTCGCGAAGGGGCCTACGAGCAGTACTTC.

The table lists this clone with a few counts. The chain uses TRBV11-1 and TRBJ2-2; TRBD2 is a possible D gene (5 bases). The CDR3 loop spans 15 amino acids. V was cut by 1 base and J by 4 bases, with 10 bases left in between. Germline V gives CDR1 SGHAT, CDR2 FQDESV (reference sequence). CDR3: CASSLGVGSTGELFF. CDR3 bases: TGTGCCAGCAGCTTAGGAGTAGGGAGCACCGGGGAGCTGTTTTTT. The full variable domain, its missing parts supplied by reference TRBV11-1 and TRBJ2-2, is EAEVAQSPRYKITEKSQAVAFWCDPISGHATLYWYRQILGQGPELLVQFQDESVVDDSQLPKDRFSAERLKGVDSTLKIQPAELGDSAMYLCASSLGVGSTGELFFGEGSRLTVL.

The chain links TRBV27 to TRBJ2-1; D remains unclear. Germline V gives CDR1 MNHEY, CDR2 SMNVEV (reference sequence). The CDR3 has 13 residues. V lost 0 bases to trimming and J lost 6 bases, with 6 bases between them. The CDR3 loop is CASSLSIGNEQFF. The CDR3 nucleotides read TGTGCCAGCAGTTTATCGATCGGCAATGAGCAGTTCTTC.

This clone was recorded at least ten times. V usage is TRBV28 and J usage is TRBJ2-4; D is perhaps TRBD1 (5 bases). Trimming cost V 3 bases and J 8 bases, with 20 bases left between them. CDR1 and CDR2 (germline): MDHEN, SYDVKM. The CDR3 extends over 16 amino acids. Written as DNA, the CDR3 is TGTGCCAGCAGTTTCTCGGGTAGGGGCAATAGGGACATTCAGTACTTC. It is translated as CASSFSGRGNRDIQYF.